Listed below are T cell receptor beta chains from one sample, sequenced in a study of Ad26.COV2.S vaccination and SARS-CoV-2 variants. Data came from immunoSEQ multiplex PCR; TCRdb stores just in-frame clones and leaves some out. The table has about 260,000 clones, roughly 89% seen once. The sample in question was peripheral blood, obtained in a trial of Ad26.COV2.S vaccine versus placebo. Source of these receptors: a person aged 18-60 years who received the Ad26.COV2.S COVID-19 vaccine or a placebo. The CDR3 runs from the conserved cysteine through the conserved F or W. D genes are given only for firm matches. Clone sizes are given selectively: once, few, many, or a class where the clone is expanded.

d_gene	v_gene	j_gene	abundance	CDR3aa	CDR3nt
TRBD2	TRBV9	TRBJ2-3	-	CASSVGGGLAATDTQYF	TGTGCCAGCAGCGTAGGTGGGGGACTAGCGGCCACAGATACGCAGTATTTT
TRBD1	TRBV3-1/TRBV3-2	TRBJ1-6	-	CASSKPGQYNSPLHF	TGTGCCAGCAGCAAACCGGGACAGTATAATTCACCCCTCCACTTT
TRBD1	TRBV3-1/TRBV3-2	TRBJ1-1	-	CASSPRPQGVRTEAFF	TGTGCCAGCAGCCCTCGGCCCCAGGGGGTTCGCACTGAAGCTTTCTTT
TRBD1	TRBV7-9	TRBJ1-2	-	CASSLAGGRGEYGYTF	TGTGCCAGCAGCTTAGCGGGTGGCAGGGGGGAATATGGCTACACCTTC
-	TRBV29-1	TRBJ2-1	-	CSVPHWGIDSYNEQFF	TGCAGCGTCCCACACTGGGGGATAGACTCCTACAATGAGCAGTTCTTC
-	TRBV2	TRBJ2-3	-	CASLGGLGMTQYF	TGTGCCAGCCTAGGGGGGCTCGGGATGACGCAGTATTTT
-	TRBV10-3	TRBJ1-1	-	CAITTGSRAEAFF	TGTGCCATCACTACGGGGAGCCGGGCTGAAGCTTTCTTT
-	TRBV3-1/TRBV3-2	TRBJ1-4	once	CASNSAATNEKLFF	TGTGCCAGCAATTCGGCCGCAACTAATGAAAAACTGTTTTTT
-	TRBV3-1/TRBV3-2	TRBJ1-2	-	CASSLIQGSYTF	TGTGCCAGCAGCCTTATACAGGGTAGCTACACCTTC
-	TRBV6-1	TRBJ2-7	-	CASSDIWTVSYEQYF	TGTGCCAGCAGTGATATCTGGACTGTATCTTACGAGCAGTACTTC
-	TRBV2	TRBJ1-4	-	CASSEALQGIEKLFF	TGTGCCAGCAGTGAAGCGCTTCAAGGGATTGAAAAACTGTTTTTT
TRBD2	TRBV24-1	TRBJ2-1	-	CATSDTSGGAKQFF	TGTGCCACCAGTGATACTAGCGGGGGGGCAAAGCAGTTCTTC
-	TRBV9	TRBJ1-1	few	CASSPRQDMNTEAFF	TGTGCCAGCAGCCCCCGACAGGACATGAACACTGAAGCTTTCTTT
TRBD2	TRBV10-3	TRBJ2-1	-	CAISPGLAGVDAEQFF	TGTGCCATCAGCCCGGGACTAGCGGGAGTAGACGCCGAGCAGTTCTTC
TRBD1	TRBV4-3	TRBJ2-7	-	CASSQDRDRRYEQYF	TGCGCCAGCAGCCAAGATAGGGACAGAAGATACGAGCAGTACTTC
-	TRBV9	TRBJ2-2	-	CASSVDERSGELFF	TGTGCCAGCAGCGTAGACGAGAGATCGGGGGAGCTGTTTTTT
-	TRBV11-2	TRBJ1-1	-	CASSLIPDTEAFF	TGTGCCAGCAGCTTAATTCCGGACACTGAAGCTTTCTTT